The 9 T cell receptor beta chains presented below share a single source sample, sequenced in a study of blood T cells in healthy people across ages. Through a sample-barcoded 5' primer and a J-beta primer mix, a second PCR was run for roughly 7 to 11 cycles. TCRdb re-derived calls from the 5' RACE reads in MiXCR, one entry per CDR3 protein. This sample has some 690,000 distinct CDR3 sequences, with about 20% found just once. The sequencing input was blood. Receptor source: a man in his 70s in good health.

The table lists this clonotype with many counts. The chain carries TRBV29-1 and TRBJ1-2; D gene unclear. The CDR3 is made up of 12 amino acids. Germline CDR1 is SQVTM and CDR2 is ANQGSEA. Trimming shortened V by 5 bases and J by 3 bases, and 10 bases separated the two germline ends. The DNA of the CDR3 is TGCAGCGTTAGATCGGACGACTATGGCTACACCTTC. Translated, it gives CSVRSDDYGYTF.

This clonotype was seen repeatedly, ten times or more. The chain recombines TRBV10-3 with TRBJ1-4; D unclear. CDR1 and CDR2 (germline): ENHRY, SYGVKD. Trimming pared 0 bases from V and 5 bases from J, leaving 10 bases between. There are 15 residues in the CDR3. As DNA, the CDR3 is TGTGCCATCAGTGAGTCCCGGGAGGACAATGAAAAACTGTTTTTT. Its protein is CAISESREDNEKLFF.

This rearrangement joins TRBV5-1 to TRBJ1-5; TRBD1 might be the D (6 bases). Per the germline V gene, CDR1 is SGHRS and CDR2 is YFSETQ. V lost 3 bases and J lost 4, with 8 bases in between. The CDR3 sequence is 13 residues long. CDR3 coding DNA: TGCGCCAGCAGCTGGGGGGCGAATCAGCCCCAGCATTTT. Amino acid sequence: CASSWGANQPQHF.

This chain links TRBV6-5 with TRBJ2-4; 7 nucleotides match TRBD1. This CDR3 is built from 14 residues. The germline V gene encodes CDR1 MNHEY and CDR2 SVGAGI. The V gene end was trimmed by 6 bases and the J gene end by 4 bases; junction bases not matched to a gene: 6. DNA of the CDR3: TGTGCCAGCAGACCTCCGGGACAGAAAAACATTCAGTACTTC. This sequence encodes CASRPPGQKNIQYF.

The chain couples TRBV5-1 to TRBJ1-5, with D possibly TRBD1 on 5 matching bases. Germline CDR1 SGHRS, CDR2 YFSETQ. V lost 0 bases to trimming and J lost 7 bases, with 8 bases between them. There are 13 residues in the CDR3. The CDR3 DNA follows: TGCGCCAGCAGCTTGGAAGGGGTGCAGCCCCAGCATTTT. This sequence encodes CASSLEGVQPQHF. The variable domain in full, completed from reference TRBV5-1 and TRBJ1-5, reads KAGVTQTPRYLIKTRGQQVTLSCSPISGHRSVSWYQQTPGQGLQFLFEYFSETQRNKGNFPGRFSGRQFSNSRSEMNVSTLELGDSALYLCASSLEGVQPQHFGDGTRLSIL.

This clonotype was found a few times. In DNA, the CDR3 is TGCAGTGCTGCAGGGGGAGGGACCGGGGAGCTGTTTTTT. Amino acid sequence: CSAAGGGTGELFF. The chain combines TRBV20-1 with TRBJ2-2; the D call may be TRBD1 or TRBD2 (7 bases each). Trimming pared 5 bases from V and 5 bases from J, leaving 12 bases between. Germline CDR1 reads DFQATT; CDR2 reads SNEGSKA (reference sequence). The CDR3 consists of 13 residues.

This rearrangement joins TRBV6-2 or TRBV6-3 to TRBJ2-6; 7 nucleotides agree with TRBD2. The CDR3 consists of 15 residues. Losses at the gene ends were 7 bases for V and 2 bases for J; bases not matched to a gene: 5. Germline loops: CDR1 MNHEY, CDR2 SVGEGT. The CDR3 protein is CASTTGGAGANVLTF. Here the CDR3 DNA reads TGTGCCAGCACCACTGGGGGGGCTGGGGCCAACGTCCTGACTTTC.

This chain uses TRBV28 with TRBJ2-5; the D gene could be TRBD1 or TRBD2 (5 bases each). The CDR3 has 14 amino acids. The germline V gene has CDR1 MDHEN and CDR2 SYDVKM. Trimming took off 1 base at V and 11 bases at J, with 17 bases between the two ends. Here the CDR3 DNA reads TGTGCCAGCAGTTTATTCAGGGCCCCGTGGGAGCAGTACTTC. It specifies CASSLFRAPWEQYF.

The rearrangement joins TRBV12-3 or TRBV12-4 to TRBJ2-5, with D perhaps TRBD1 (6 bases). CDR3 length: 14 amino acids. The V end lost 1 base, the J end lost 5 bases, and 11 bases lay between the germline ends. The CDR3 nucleotides read TGTGCCAGCAGTTTAGACACAGGGAGCGAGACCCAGTACTTC. It translates to CASSLDTGSETQYF.